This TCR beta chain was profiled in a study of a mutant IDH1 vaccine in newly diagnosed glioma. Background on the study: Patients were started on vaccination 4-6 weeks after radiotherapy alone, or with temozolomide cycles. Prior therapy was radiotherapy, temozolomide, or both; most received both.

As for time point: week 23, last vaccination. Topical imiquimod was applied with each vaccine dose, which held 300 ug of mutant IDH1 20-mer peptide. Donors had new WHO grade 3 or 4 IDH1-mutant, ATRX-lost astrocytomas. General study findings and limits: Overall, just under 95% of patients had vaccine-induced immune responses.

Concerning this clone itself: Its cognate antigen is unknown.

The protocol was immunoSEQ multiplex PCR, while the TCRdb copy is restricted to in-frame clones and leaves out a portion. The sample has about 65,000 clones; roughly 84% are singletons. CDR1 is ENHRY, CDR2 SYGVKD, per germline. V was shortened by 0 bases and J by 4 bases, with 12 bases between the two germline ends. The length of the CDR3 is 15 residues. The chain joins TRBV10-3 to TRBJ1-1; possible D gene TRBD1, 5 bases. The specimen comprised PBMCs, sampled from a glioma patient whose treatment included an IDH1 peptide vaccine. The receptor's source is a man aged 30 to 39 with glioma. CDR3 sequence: CAISESGGDITEAFF. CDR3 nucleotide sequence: TGTGCCATCAGTGAGTCGGGGGGTGATATCACTGAAGCTTTCTTT.